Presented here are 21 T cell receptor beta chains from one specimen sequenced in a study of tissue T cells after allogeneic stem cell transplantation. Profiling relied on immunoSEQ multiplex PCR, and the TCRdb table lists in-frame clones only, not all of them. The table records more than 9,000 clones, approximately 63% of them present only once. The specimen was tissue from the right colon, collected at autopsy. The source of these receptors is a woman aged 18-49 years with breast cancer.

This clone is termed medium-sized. Written as DNA, the CDR3 is TGTGCCTGGGGAAGGTTGGCAAACACCGGGGAGCTGTTTTTT. This sequence encodes CAWGRLANTGELFF. The genes are TRBV30 and TRBJ2-2; D is undetermined. This CDR3 region has 14 residues. Trimming took off 5 bases at V and 2 bases at J, with 12 bases between the two ends. CDR1 is GTSNPN and CDR2 is SVGIG in the germline V gene (reference sequence). The whole variable domain, filled in from reference TRBV30 and TRBJ2-2, reads SQTIHQWPATLVQPVGSPLSLECTVEGTSNPNLYWYRQAAGRGLQLLFYSVGIGQISSEVPQNLSASRPQDRQFILSSKKLLLSDSGFYLCAWGRLANTGELFFGEGSRLTVL.

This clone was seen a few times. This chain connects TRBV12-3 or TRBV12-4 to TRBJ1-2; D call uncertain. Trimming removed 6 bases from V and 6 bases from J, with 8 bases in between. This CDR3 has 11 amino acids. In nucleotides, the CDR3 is TGTGCCAGCAGCGTGGGGAATGGCTACACCTTC. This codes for CASSVGNGYTF.

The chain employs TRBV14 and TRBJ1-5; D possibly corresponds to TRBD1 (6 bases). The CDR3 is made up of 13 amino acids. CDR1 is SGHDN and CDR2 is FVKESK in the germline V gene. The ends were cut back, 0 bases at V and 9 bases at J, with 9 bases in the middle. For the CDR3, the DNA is TGTGCCAGCAGCCAAGAGACAGGTTCGCCCCAGCATTTT. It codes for CASSQETGSPQHF.

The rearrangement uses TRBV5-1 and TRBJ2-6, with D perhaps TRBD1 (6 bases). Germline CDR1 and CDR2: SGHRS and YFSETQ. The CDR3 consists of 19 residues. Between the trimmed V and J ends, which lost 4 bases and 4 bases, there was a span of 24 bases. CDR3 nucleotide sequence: TGCGCCAGCAGCCTTAATCCCGGTGACTCAGGGGCAGGGGCCAACGTCCTGACTTTC. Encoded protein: CASSLNPGDSGAGANVLTF. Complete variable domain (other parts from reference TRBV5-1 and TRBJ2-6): KAGVTQTPRYLIKTRGQQVTLSCSPISGHRSVSWYQQTPGQGLQFLFEYFSETQRNKGNFPGRFSGRQFSNSRSEMNVSTLELGDSALYLCASSLNPGDSGAGANVLTFGAGSRLTVL.

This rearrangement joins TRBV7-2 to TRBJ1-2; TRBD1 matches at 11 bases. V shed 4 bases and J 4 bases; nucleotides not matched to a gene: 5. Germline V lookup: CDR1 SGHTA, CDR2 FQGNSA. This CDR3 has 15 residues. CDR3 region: CASSSDRGQGYGYTF. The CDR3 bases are TGTGCCAGCAGCTCGGACAGGGGGCAAGGCTATGGCTACACCTTC.

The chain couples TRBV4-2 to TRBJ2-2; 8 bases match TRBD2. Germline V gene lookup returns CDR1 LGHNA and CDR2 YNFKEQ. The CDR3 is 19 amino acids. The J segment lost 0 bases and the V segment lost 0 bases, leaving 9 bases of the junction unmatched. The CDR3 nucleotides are TGTGCCAGCAGCCAAGATCTCCCATCAGCGGGGGCGAACACCGGGGAGCTGTTTTTT. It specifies CASSQDLPSAGANTGELFF.

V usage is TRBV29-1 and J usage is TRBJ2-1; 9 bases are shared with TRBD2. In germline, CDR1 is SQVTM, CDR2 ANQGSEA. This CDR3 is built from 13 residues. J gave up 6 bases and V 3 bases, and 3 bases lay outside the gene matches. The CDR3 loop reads CSVEGTSLNEQFF. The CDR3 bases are TGCAGCGTTGAGGGGACTAGCCTCAATGAGCAGTTCTTC.

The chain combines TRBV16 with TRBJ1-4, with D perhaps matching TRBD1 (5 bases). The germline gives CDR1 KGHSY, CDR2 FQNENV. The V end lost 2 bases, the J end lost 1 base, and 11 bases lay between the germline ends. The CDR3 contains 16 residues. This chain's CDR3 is CASSQIRRGTNEKLFF. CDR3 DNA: TGTGCCAGCAGCCAAATTAGAAGGGGAACTAATGAAAAACTGTTTTTT. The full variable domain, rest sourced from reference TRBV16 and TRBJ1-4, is GEEVAQTPKHLVRGEGQKAKLYCAPIKGHSYVFWYQQVLKNEFKFLISFQNENVFDETGMPKERFSAKCLPNSPCSLEIQATKLEDSAVYFCASSQIRRGTNEKLFFGSGTQLSVL.

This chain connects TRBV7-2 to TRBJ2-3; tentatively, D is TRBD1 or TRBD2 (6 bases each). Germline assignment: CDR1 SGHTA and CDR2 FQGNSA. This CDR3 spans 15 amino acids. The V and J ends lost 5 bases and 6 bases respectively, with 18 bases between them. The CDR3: CASSPTREGGDTQYF. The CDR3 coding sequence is TGTGCCAGCAGCCCAACCCGGGAAGGGGGGGATACGCAGTATTTT.

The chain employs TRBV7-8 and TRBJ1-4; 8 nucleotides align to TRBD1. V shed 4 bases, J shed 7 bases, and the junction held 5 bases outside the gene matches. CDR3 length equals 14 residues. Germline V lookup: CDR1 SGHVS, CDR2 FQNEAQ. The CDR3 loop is CASSSSGGFEKLFF. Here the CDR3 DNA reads TGTGCCAGCAGCTCCTCAGGGGGCTTTGAAAAACTGTTTTTT.

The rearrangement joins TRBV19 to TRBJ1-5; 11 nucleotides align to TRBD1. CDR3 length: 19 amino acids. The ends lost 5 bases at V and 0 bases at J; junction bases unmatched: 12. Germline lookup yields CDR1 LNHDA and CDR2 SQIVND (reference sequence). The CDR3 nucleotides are TGTGCCAGTAGTCTGGGACAGGGGGAACCTCCCTATAGCAATCAGCCCCAGCATTTT. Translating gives CASSLGQGEPPYSNQPQHF.

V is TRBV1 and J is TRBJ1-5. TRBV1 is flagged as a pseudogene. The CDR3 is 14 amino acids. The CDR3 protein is CTSSQAKGGQPQHF. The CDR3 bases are TGCACCAGCAGCCAAGCCAAGGGGGGGCAGCCCCAGCATTTT.

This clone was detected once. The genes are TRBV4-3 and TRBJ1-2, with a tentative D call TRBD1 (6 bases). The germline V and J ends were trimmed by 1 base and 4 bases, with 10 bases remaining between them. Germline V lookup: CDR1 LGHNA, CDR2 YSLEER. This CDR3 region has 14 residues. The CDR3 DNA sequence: TGCGCCAGCAGCCAAGTTGGGGGGGCCTATGGCTACACCTTC. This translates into CASSQVGGAYGYTF.

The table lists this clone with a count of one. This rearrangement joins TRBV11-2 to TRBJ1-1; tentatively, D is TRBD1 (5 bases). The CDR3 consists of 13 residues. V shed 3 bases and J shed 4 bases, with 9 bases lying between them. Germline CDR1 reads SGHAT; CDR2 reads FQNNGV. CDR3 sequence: CASSFQGSTEAFF. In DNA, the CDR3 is TGTGCCAGCAGCTTCCAGGGCAGCACTGAAGCTTTCTTT.

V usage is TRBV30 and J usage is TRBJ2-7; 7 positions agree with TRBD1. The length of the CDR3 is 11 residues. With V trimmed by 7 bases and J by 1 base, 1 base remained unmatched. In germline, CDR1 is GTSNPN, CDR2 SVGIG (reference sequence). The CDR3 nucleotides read TGTGCCTCGGGACAGTCCTACGAGCAGTACTTC. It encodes CASGQSYEQYF.

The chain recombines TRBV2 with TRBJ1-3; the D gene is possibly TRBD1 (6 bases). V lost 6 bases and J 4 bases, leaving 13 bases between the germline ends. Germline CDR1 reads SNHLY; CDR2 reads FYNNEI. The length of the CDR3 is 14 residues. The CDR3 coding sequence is TGTGCCAGCAGAAAGGACAGTTCAGGAAACACCATATATTTT. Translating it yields CASRKDSSGNTIYF.

DNA for the CDR3: TGTGCCAGCAGCCAAGGTAGCGGGGGCAGCACAGATACGCAGTATTTT. Encoded protein: CASSQGSGGSTDTQYF. V is TRBV4-2 and J is TRBJ2-3; TRBD2 agrees at 9 bases. V was clipped by 1 base and J by 0 bases; unmatched bases: 2. Looked up from germline, CDR1 is LGHNA and CDR2 is YNFKEQ. This CDR3 is built from 16 residues.

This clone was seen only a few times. The CDR3: CASSTGTASLGNTIYF. The CDR3 DNA sequence: TGTGCCAGCTCAACGGGGACAGCATCGCTTGGAAACACCATATATTTT. The chain couples TRBV18 to TRBJ1-3; 7 positions agree with TRBD1. V was pared by 5 bases and J by 3 bases, with 10 bases of the junction left unmatched. CDR3 size: 16 residues. CDR1 and CDR2 from the germline V gene are KGHSH and LQKENI.

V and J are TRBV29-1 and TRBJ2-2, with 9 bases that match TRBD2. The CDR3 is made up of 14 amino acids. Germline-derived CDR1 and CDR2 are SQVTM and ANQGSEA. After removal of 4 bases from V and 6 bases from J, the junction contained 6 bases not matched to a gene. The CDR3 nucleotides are TGCAGCGTTGGGGCTAGCGGGGTTGCCGGGGAGCTGTTTTTT. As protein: CSVGASGVAGELFF.

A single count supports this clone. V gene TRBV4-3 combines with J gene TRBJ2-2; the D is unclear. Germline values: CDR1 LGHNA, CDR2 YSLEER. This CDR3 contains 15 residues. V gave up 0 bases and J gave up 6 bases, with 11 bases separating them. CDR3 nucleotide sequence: TGCGCCAGCAGCCAAGATCGCCCTATACCCGGGGAGCTGTTTTTT. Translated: CASSQDRPIPGELFF.

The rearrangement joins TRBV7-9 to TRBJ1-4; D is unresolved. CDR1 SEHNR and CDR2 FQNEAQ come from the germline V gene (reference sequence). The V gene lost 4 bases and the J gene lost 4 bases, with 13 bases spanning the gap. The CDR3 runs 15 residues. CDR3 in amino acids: CASSSFPRGNEKLFF. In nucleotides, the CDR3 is TGTGCCAGCAGCTCCTTCCCGCGGGGTAATGAAAAACTGTTTTTT. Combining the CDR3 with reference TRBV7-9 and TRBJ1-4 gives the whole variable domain DTGVSQNPRHKITKRGQNVTFRCDPISEHNRLYWYRQTLGQGPEFLTYFQNEAQLEKSRLLSDRFSAERPKGSFSTLEIQRTEQGDSAMYLCASSSFPRGNEKLFFGSGTQLSVL.